The 16 T cell receptor beta chains below come from one sample, sequenced in a study of T cell repertoires in cytomegalovirus infection. One entry per CDR3 protein results from TCRdb running MiXCR on the reads. The data hold just under 300,000 distinct CDR3 sequences, with approximately 10% observed a single time. Sequencing input: PBMCs. Every receptor here comes from a human donor in good health (CMV status not recorded). Some clones in this sample may be carry-over from other donors' samples.

At least ten counts were recorded for this clonotype. The chain uses TRBV24-1 and TRBJ2-3, with D perhaps TRBD2 (6 bases). Germline CDR1 is KGHDR and CDR2 is SFDVKD. The CDR3 loop spans 13 amino acids. Between the trimmed V and J ends, which lost 10 bases and 8 bases, there was a span of 18 bases. The CDR3 DNA is TGTGCCACAGGGGACTCCCAAGCACTTACGCAGTATTTT. It is translated as CATGDSQALTQYF.

This clonotype has at least ten counts. The chain links TRBV5-6 to TRBJ1-2, with D uncertain. Between the trimmed V and J ends, which lost 4 bases and 0 bases, there was a span of 19 bases. In germline, CDR1 is SGHDT, CDR2 YYEEEE. The CDR3 loop spans 17 amino acids. CDR3 in DNA: TGTGCCAGCAGCGCGATCGGCTTACCACCGACTAACTATGGCTACACCTTC. Translating gives CASSAIGLPPTNYGYTF.

This clonotype was seen more than once but under ten times. V is TRBV4-2 and J is TRBJ1-6; D is uncertain. The CDR3 runs 14 residues. Trimming left V 3 bases short and J 10 bases short, with 13 bases between. Germline V gives CDR1 LGHNA, CDR2 YNFKEQ. The CDR3 nucleotides are TGTGCCAGCAGCCATGAAGCGGGGAGGTCACCCCTCCACTTT. It yields the protein CASSHEAGRSPLHF.

Ten or more counts support this clonotype. This rearrangement joins TRBV4-2 to TRBJ2-6; D gene ambiguous. There are 19 residues in the CDR3. Per germline, CDR1 LGHNA and CDR2 YNFKEQ. Trimming left V 4 bases short and J 1 base short, with 20 bases between. As DNA, the CDR3 is TGTGCCAGCAGCCGTCACAACCACCTTCTTGGGTCTGGGGCCAACGTCCTGACTTTC. It is translated as CASSRHNHLLGSGANVLTF.

This clonotype was found many times. The chain joins TRBV7-9 to TRBJ1-1, with 8 bases aligning to TRBD1. This CDR3 comprises 13 residues. With V trimmed by 4 bases and J by 8 bases, 6 bases remained unmatched. The germline V gene encodes CDR1 SEHNR and CDR2 FQNEAQ (reference sequence). CDR3 sequence: CASSSRDRQEAFF. The DNA for the CDR3 is TGTGCCAGCAGCTCGAGGGACAGGCAAGAAGCTTTCTTT.

This clonotype occurred many times. V gene TRBV28 combines with J gene TRBJ2-5; 7 nucleotides match TRBD2. Germline assignment: CDR1 MDHEN and CDR2 SYDVKM. The ends lost 6 bases at V and 0 bases at J; junction bases unmatched: 7. The CDR3 extends over 15 amino acids. CDR3 sequence (DNA): TGTGCCAGCAGATCGAGCGGGGCCAACCAAGAGACCCAGTACTTC. Translation gives CASRSSGANQETQYF.

This clonotype was detected many times. The chain couples TRBV7-9 to TRBJ1-1; 7 positions match TRBD1. The CDR3 spans 11 residues. J was trimmed by 6 bases and V by 10 bases; bases with no gene match: 5. Germline V gives CDR1 SEHNR, CDR2 FQNEAQ (reference sequence). In DNA, the CDR3 is TGTGCCACAAATCAGGGGGCTGAAGCTTTCTTT. It encodes CATNQGAEAFF.

This chain uses TRBV3-1 with TRBJ1-5; D is uncertain. Germline V gene data show CDR1 as LGHDT and CDR2 as YNNKEL (reference sequence). Trimming removed 1 base from V and 3 bases from J, with 7 bases in between. This CDR3 contains 14 residues. The CDR3 bases are TGTGCCAGCAGCCAAGGACGGAACAATCAGCCCCAGCATTTT. It is translated as CASSQGRNNQPQHF.

This clonotype has a count of ten or more. This chain connects TRBV7-2 to TRBJ1-3; D is possibly TRBD1 (5 bases). Germline-derived CDR1 and CDR2 are SGHTA and FQGNSA. Between the trimmed V and J ends, which lost 2 bases and 3 bases, there was a span of 5 bases. The CDR3 runs 13 residues. CDR3 DNA: TGTGCCAGCAGCTTACAGGGTGGAAACACCATATATTTT. This encodes CASSLQGGNTIYF.

This clonotype was counted many times. The chain carries TRBV20-1 and TRBJ2-5; a weak D match, TRBD1 (7 bases). This CDR3 region has 14 residues. V was shortened by 5 bases and J by 0 bases, with 13 bases between the two germline ends. Germline CDR1 and CDR2: DFQATT and SNEGSKA (reference sequence). In DNA, the CDR3 is TGCAGTGCTGTCAGGGGGGCCCACCAAGAGACCCAGTACTTC. Amino acids: CSAVRGAHQETQYF.

This clonotype was counted ten times or more. The chain uses TRBV5-1 and TRBJ2-5, with no clear D. This CDR3 spans 13 amino acids. Germline V gene sequence: CDR1 SGHRS, CDR2 YFSETQ. Trimming cost V 6 bases and J 4 bases, with 13 bases left between them. CDR3 nucleotides: TGCGCCAGCAAGGGTTGGGGTGGAGAGACCCAGTACTTC. Its protein product is CASKGWGGETQYF.

The sample holds many counts of this clonotype. The J gene is TRBJ2-1, the V gene TRBV7-2; D may be TRBD1 or TRBD2 (5 bases each). This CDR3 comprises 13 residues. Germline values: CDR1 SGHTA, CDR2 FQGNSA. V was cut by 0 bases and J by 9 bases, with 9 bases left in between. The CDR3 sequence is CASSLAQGAEQFF. Written as DNA, the CDR3 is TGTGCCAGCAGCTTAGCGCAGGGAGCTGAGCAGTTCTTC.

This clonotype was detected ten times or more. The chain is built from TRBV6-6 and TRBJ1-4, with D possibly being TRBD1 (6 bases). The CDR3 runs to 19 residues. The V end lost 4 bases, the J end lost 0 bases, and 21 bases lay between the germline ends. Per the germline V gene, CDR1 is MNHNY and CDR2 is SVGAGI (reference sequence). CDR3 sequence (DNA): TGTGCCAGCAGTTTTACAGGGATCGGGGGGACTTCAACTAATGAAAAACTGTTTTTT. This sequence encodes CASSFTGIGGTSTNEKLFF.

This clonotype was counted ten times or more. The gene calls are TRBV7-9 and TRBJ1-1, with D possibly being TRBD1 (6 bases). The CDR3 loop spans 13 amino acids. Germline CDR1 is SEHNR and CDR2 is FQNEAQ (reference sequence). V shed 5 bases and J shed 6 bases, with 13 bases lying between them. As DNA, the CDR3 is TGTGCCAGCAGCAGAGAGGGGGTCTCTGAAGCTTTCTTT. Amino acid sequence: CASSREGVSEAFF. The variable domain in full, with the rest retrieved from reference TRBV7-9 and TRBJ1-1, is DTGVSQNPRHKITKRGQNVTFRCDPISEHNRLYWYRQTLGQGPEFLTYFQNEAQLEKSRLLSDRFSAERPKGSFSTLEIQRTEQGDSAMYLCASSREGVSEAFFGQGTRLTVV.

Ten or more counts support this clonotype. The chain uses TRBV20-1 and TRBJ2-2, with 7 positions matching TRBD1. The J segment lost 2 bases and the V segment lost 4 bases, leaving 7 bases of the junction unmatched. The CDR3 has 15 residues. Per germline, CDR1 DFQATT and CDR2 SNEGSKA (reference sequence). CDR3 residues: CSATRRDSNTGELFF. The DNA of the CDR3 is TGCAGTGCTACCCGTCGGGACAGTAACACCGGGGAGCTGTTTTTT.

This clonotype was picked up many times. The rearrangement uses TRBV6-2 or TRBV6-3 and TRBJ2-3; D possibly corresponds to TRBD1 (5 bases). Germline-derived CDR1 and CDR2 are MNHEY and SVGEGT. There are 16 residues in the CDR3. The germline V and J ends were trimmed by 2 bases and 3 bases, with 15 bases remaining between them. CDR3 sequence: CASSYRTGPSTDTQYF. CDR3 bases: TGTGCCAGCAGTTACCGAACAGGCCCGTCAACAGATACGCAGTATTTT.